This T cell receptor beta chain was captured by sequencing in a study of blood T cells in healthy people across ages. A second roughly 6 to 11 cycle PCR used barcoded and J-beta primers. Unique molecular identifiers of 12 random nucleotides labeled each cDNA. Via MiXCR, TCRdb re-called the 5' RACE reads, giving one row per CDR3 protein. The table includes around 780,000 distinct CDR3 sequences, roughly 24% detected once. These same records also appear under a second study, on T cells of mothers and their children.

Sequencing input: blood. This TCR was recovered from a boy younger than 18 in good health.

CDR3 in DNA: TGTGCCAGCAGCCGGACTACCTATGGGGAGACCCAGTACTTC. Protein: CASSRTTYGETQYF. The rearrangement links TRBV5-5 to TRBJ2-5; tentatively, D is TRBD2 (6 bases). V was shortened by 4 bases and J by 5 bases, with 15 bases between the two germline ends. Germline CDR1 reads SGHKS; CDR2 reads YYEKEE (reference sequence). This CDR3 contains 14 residues.